The rows below give T cell receptor beta chains drawn from one sample of a study of shared clonotypes between healthy human individuals. The table came from immunoSEQ multiplex PCR; TCRdb's copy has only in-frame clones and leaves some out. The sample has 2 million to 2.5 million clones, over 85% seen once. Sequencing was carried out using naive CD4+ T cells from PBMCs. The receptors here all came from a man younger than 35 in good health. Some clones in this sample may be carry-over from other donors' samples. CDR3s include the opening cysteine and the closing phenylalanine or tryptophan. A D gene is named only where the DNA matches it firmly. Expanded clones are given a class, and other clones once, few, many or no size at all.

j_gene: TRBJ1-2
abundance: -
v_gene: TRBV28
d_gene: -
CDR3aa: CASSSAGREGKVGYGYTF
CDR3nt: TGTGCCAGCAGTTCGGCGGGGAGGGAGGGAAAGGTCGGGTATGGCTACACCTTC

j_gene: TRBJ2-7
abundance: -
v_gene: TRBV6-5
d_gene: TRBD1
CDR3aa: CASSPPGQGISEQYF
CDR3nt: TGTGCCAGCAGCCCACCGGGACAGGGAATCTCCGAGCAGTACTTC

j_gene: TRBJ2-3
abundance: -
v_gene: TRBV5-1
d_gene: -
CDR3aa: CASRDKVRGDTQYF
CDR3nt: TGCGCCAGCAGGGACAAGGTTCGGGGAGATACGCAGTATTTT

j_gene: TRBJ2-1
abundance: -
v_gene: TRBV27
d_gene: TRBD2
CDR3aa: CASSLVGSGRSRPNEQFF
CDR3nt: TGTGCCAGCAGTTTAGTTGGTAGCGGGAGGTCACGCCCCAATGAGCAGTTCTTC

j_gene: TRBJ2-7
abundance: -
v_gene: TRBV11-2
d_gene: TRBD1
CDR3aa: CASSRVTGPYEQYF
CDR3nt: TGTGCCAGCAGCCGAGTGACAGGGCCCTACGAGCAGTACTTC

j_gene: TRBJ1-1
abundance: -
v_gene: TRBV7-3
d_gene: -
CDR3aa: CASSLLGPVNTEAFF
CDR3nt: TGTGCCAGCAGCTTATTGGGTCCGGTGAACACTGAAGCTTTCTTT

j_gene: TRBJ2-4
abundance: -
v_gene: TRBV5-6
d_gene: -
CDR3aa: CASSQGPKQYF
CDR3nt: TGTGCCAGCAGCCAGGGACCGAAACAGTACTTC

j_gene: TRBJ2-7
abundance: -
v_gene: TRBV6-5
d_gene: -
CDR3aa: CASSRRPTGEQYF
CDR3nt: TGTGCCAGCAGTCGACGACCCACTGGGGAGCAGTACTTC

j_gene: TRBJ1-5
abundance: -
v_gene: TRBV6-5
d_gene: TRBD1
CDR3aa: CASKNGAGGQPQHF
CDR3nt: TGTGCCAGCAAAAACGGGGCAGGGGGTCAGCCCCAGCATTTT

j_gene: TRBJ2-1
abundance: -
v_gene: TRBV10-3
d_gene: -
CDR3aa: CAISESPRSQWGEQFF
CDR3nt: TGTGCCATCAGTGAGTCTCCCAGATCCCAATGGGGTGAGCAGTTCTTC

j_gene: TRBJ1-3
abundance: -
v_gene: TRBV4-3
d_gene: -
CDR3aa: CASSRTQGPSLSGNTIYF
CDR3nt: TGCGCCAGCAGCCGGACTCAGGGGCCCAGCCTCTCTGGAAACACCATATATTTT

j_gene: TRBJ2-5
abundance: -
v_gene: TRBV12-5
d_gene: TRBD2
CDR3aa: CASGLGSSGRIGETQYF
CDR3nt: TGTGCTAGTGGGCTGGGGTCCAGCGGGAGGATCGGAGAGACCCAGTACTTC

j_gene: TRBJ2-1
abundance: -
v_gene: TRBV5-4
d_gene: TRBD1
CDR3aa: CASSLDRGSYNEQFF
CDR3nt: TGTGCCAGCAGCTTGGACAGGGGTTCCTACAATGAGCAGTTCTTC

j_gene: TRBJ2-7
abundance: -
v_gene: TRBV4-2
d_gene: -
CDR3aa: CASSQGAYEQYF
CDR3nt: TGTGCCAGCAGCCAAGGGGCCTACGAGCAGTACTTC

j_gene: TRBJ2-7
abundance: -
v_gene: TRBV6-1
d_gene: -
CDR3aa: CASSEQDSYEQYF
CDR3nt: TGTGCCAGCAGTGAACAGGACTCCTACGAGCAGTACTTC

j_gene: TRBJ2-1
abundance: -
v_gene: TRBV30
d_gene: -
CDR3aa: CAWSMVQGLRYNEQFF
CDR3nt: TGTGCCTGGAGTATGGTACAGGGTTTGAGGTACAATGAGCAGTTCTTC

j_gene: TRBJ1-5
abundance: -
v_gene: TRBV11-2
d_gene: TRBD1
CDR3aa: CASSPGQGRVEQPQHF
CDR3nt: TGTGCCAGCAGCCCGGGACAGGGAAGAGTCGAACAGCCCCAGCATTTT

j_gene: TRBJ1-5
abundance: -
v_gene: TRBV7-3
d_gene: -
CDR3aa: CASSPTAGRDQPQHF
CDR3nt: TGTGCCAGCAGCCCCACGGCAGGGAGAGATCAGCCCCAGCATTTT

j_gene: TRBJ2-7
abundance: -
v_gene: TRBV27
d_gene: TRBD2
CDR3aa: CASSDLRSGGRSSYEQYF
CDR3nt: TGTGCCAGCAGCGACCTCAGGTCGGGAGGTAGGAGCTCCTACGAGCAGTACTTC

j_gene: TRBJ2-3
abundance: -
v_gene: TRBV27
d_gene: TRBD2
CDR3aa: CASSPGLAKTQYF
CDR3nt: TGTGCCAGCAGTCCGGGACTAGCAAAGACGCAGTATTTT

j_gene: TRBJ2-5
abundance: -
v_gene: TRBV29-1
d_gene: -
CDR3aa: CSVGRRLGETQYF
CDR3nt: TGCAGCGTTGGACGCCGCTTAGGAGAGACCCAGTACTTC

j_gene: TRBJ1-5
abundance: -
v_gene: TRBV6-6
d_gene: -
CDR3aa: CASSYLNRIEDQPQHF
CDR3nt: TGTGCCAGCAGTTACCTGAATCGAATTGAGGATCAGCCCCAGCATTTT

j_gene: TRBJ1-3
abundance: -
v_gene: TRBV10-3
d_gene: -
CDR3aa: CAIRPGASGNTIYF
CDR3nt: TGTGCCATCAGACCAGGAGCCTCTGGAAACACCATATATTTT

j_gene: TRBJ1-1
abundance: few
v_gene: TRBV4-1
d_gene: -
CDR3aa: CASSLLGPSGAFF
CDR3nt: TGCGCCAGCAGCCTCCTAGGGCCCTCAGGGGCTTTCTTT

j_gene: TRBJ2-7
abundance: -
v_gene: TRBV2
d_gene: TRBD2
CDR3aa: CASRRGMSSYEQYF
CDR3nt: TGTGCCAGCAGGCGGGGGATGAGCTCCTACGAGCAGTACTTC

j_gene: TRBJ2-6
abundance: few
v_gene: TRBV5-1
d_gene: -
CDR3aa: CASTAGAGANVLTF
CDR3nt: TGCGCCAGCACAGCAGGGGCTGGGGCCAACGTCCTGACTTTC

j_gene: TRBJ2-7
abundance: -
v_gene: TRBV6-1
d_gene: -
CDR3aa: CASSEMGSFYEQYF
CDR3nt: TGTGCCAGCAGTGAGATGGGCTCGTTCTACGAGCAGTACTTC

j_gene: TRBJ2-7
abundance: once
v_gene: TRBV15
d_gene: -
CDR3aa: CATRKTAVNEQYF
CDR3nt: TGTGCCACCAGGAAGACAGCGGTGAACGAGCAGTACTTC

j_gene: TRBJ2-4
abundance: -
v_gene: TRBV28
d_gene: -
CDR3aa: CASSLIDRSRNIQYF
CDR3nt: TGTGCCAGCAGTTTGATCGACAGGAGCCGGAACATTCAGTACTTC

j_gene: TRBJ1-6
abundance: -
v_gene: TRBV30
d_gene: TRBD1
CDR3aa: CAWSVYRGVPSPLHF
CDR3nt: TGTGCCTGGAGTGTATACAGGGGGGTCCCCTCACCCCTCCACTTT

j_gene: TRBJ1-2
abundance: -
v_gene: TRBV27
d_gene: -
CDR3aa: CASSPHLGRETNYGYTF
CDR3nt: TGTGCCAGCAGTCCCCACCTCGGACGGGAAACTAACTATGGCTACACCTTC

j_gene: TRBJ1-5
abundance: -
v_gene: TRBV28
d_gene: TRBD1
CDR3aa: CASSLTGQGNQPQHF
CDR3nt: TGTGCCAGCAGTCTAACTGGACAGGGGAATCAGCCCCAGCATTTT

j_gene: TRBJ1-1
abundance: -
v_gene: TRBV28
d_gene: -
CDR3aa: CASSLISSGFGEAFF
CDR3nt: TGTGCCAGCAGTTTAATTTCTAGTGGTTTTGGTGAAGCTTTCTTT

j_gene: TRBJ1-2
abundance: -
v_gene: TRBV15
d_gene: TRBD1
CDR3aa: CATSRAGQAYGYTF
CDR3nt: TGTGCCACCAGCAGAGCTGGACAGGCTTATGGCTACACCTTC

j_gene: TRBJ1-1
abundance: few
v_gene: TRBV5-1
d_gene: -
CDR3aa: CASSLVSRGTEAFF
CDR3nt: TGCGCCAGCAGCTTGGTGTCTCGGGGGACTGAAGCTTTCTTT

j_gene: TRBJ1-1
abundance: -
v_gene: TRBV27
d_gene: TRBD1
CDR3aa: CASTISGGGTEAFF
CDR3nt: TGTGCCAGCACCATATCAGGGGGCGGCACTGAAGCTTTCTTT

j_gene: TRBJ2-1
abundance: -
v_gene: TRBV19
d_gene: TRBD2
CDR3aa: CASSIRREVREQFF
CDR3nt: TGTGCCAGTAGTATTCGGCGGGAGGTGAGAGAGCAGTTCTTC

j_gene: TRBJ2-1
abundance: few
v_gene: TRBV5-1
d_gene: TRBD2
CDR3aa: CASSLGLADYNEQFF
CDR3nt: TGCGCCAGCAGCTTGGGGCTAGCGGACTACAATGAGCAGTTCTTC

j_gene: TRBJ2-7
abundance: -
v_gene: TRBV5-1
d_gene: TRBD2
CDR3aa: CASSPGLVTSYEQYF
CDR3nt: TGCGCCAGCAGCCCCGGACTAGTAACTTCCTACGAGCAGTACTTC

j_gene: TRBJ1-3
abundance: -
v_gene: TRBV5-1
d_gene: -
CDR3aa: CASSLDSGGNTIYF
CDR3nt: TGCGCCAGCAGTCTAGACAGCGGTGGAAACACCATATATTTT

j_gene: TRBJ2-7
abundance: -
v_gene: TRBV11-2
d_gene: -
CDR3aa: CASSPRDF
CDR3nt: TGTGCCAGCAGCCCACGGGACTTC

j_gene: TRBJ1-2
abundance: -
v_gene: TRBV19
d_gene: -
CDR3aa: CASMGRVLPTYGYTF
CDR3nt: TGTGCCAGTATGGGGAGAGTCCTCCCAACCTATGGCTACACCTTC

j_gene: TRBJ2-1
abundance: -
v_gene: TRBV7-9
d_gene: TRBD2
CDR3aa: CASSSIAGGDINEQFF
CDR3nt: TGTGCCAGCAGCTCGATAGCGGGAGGAGATATCAATGAGCAGTTCTTC

j_gene: TRBJ2-7
abundance: -
v_gene: TRBV5-6
d_gene: -
CDR3aa: CASSLRGLGAYEQYF
CDR3nt: TGTGCCAGCAGCTTGCGAGGACTCGGGGCCTACGAGCAGTACTTC

j_gene: TRBJ2-5
abundance: -
v_gene: TRBV29-1
d_gene: TRBD1
CDR3aa: CSVRTGQETQYF
CDR3nt: TGCAGCGTCCGGACAGGCCAAGAGACCCAGTACTTC

j_gene: TRBJ2-5
abundance: -
v_gene: TRBV5-1
d_gene: TRBD2
CDR3aa: CASRTSGNQETQYF
CDR3nt: TGCGCCAGCAGGACTAGCGGGAACCAAGAGACCCAGTACTTC

j_gene: TRBJ2-7
abundance: -
v_gene: TRBV19
d_gene: -
CDR3aa: CASKPPGASYEQYF
CDR3nt: TGTGCCAGTAAACCTCCGGGGGCTTCCTACGAGCAGTACTTC

j_gene: TRBJ2-1
abundance: -
v_gene: TRBV28
d_gene: -
CDR3aa: CASSLTGEQFF
CDR3nt: TGTGCCAGCAGTTTAACGGGGGAGCAGTTCTTC

j_gene: TRBJ2-1
abundance: -
v_gene: TRBV18
d_gene: TRBD2
CDR3aa: CASSPPIGLAGGSGENNEQFF
CDR3nt: TGTGCCAGCTCACCACCAATCGGACTAGCGGGAGGTTCGGGGGAAAACAATGAGCAGTTCTTC

j_gene: TRBJ1-3
abundance: -
v_gene: TRBV2
d_gene: -
CDR3aa: CASRYEQGSSGNTIYF
CDR3nt: TGTGCCAGCAGGTATGAACAGGGAAGCTCTGGAAACACCATATATTTT

j_gene: TRBJ2-3
abundance: -
v_gene: TRBV10-3
d_gene: TRBD2
CDR3aa: CAISESMGITSGGGDTQYF
CDR3nt: TGTGCCATCAGTGAGTCGATGGGTATTACTAGCGGAGGGGGAGATACGCAGTATTTT

j_gene: TRBJ2-7
abundance: -
v_gene: TRBV6-1
d_gene: -
CDR3aa: CASSVHSYEQYF
CDR3nt: TGTGCCAGCAGTGTACACTCCTACGAGCAGTACTTC

j_gene: TRBJ2-3
abundance: -
v_gene: TRBV10-3
d_gene: -
CDR3aa: CAIFGQGGSSTDTQYF
CDR3nt: TGTGCCATCTTTGGGCAGGGTGGATCCAGCACAGATACGCAGTATTTT